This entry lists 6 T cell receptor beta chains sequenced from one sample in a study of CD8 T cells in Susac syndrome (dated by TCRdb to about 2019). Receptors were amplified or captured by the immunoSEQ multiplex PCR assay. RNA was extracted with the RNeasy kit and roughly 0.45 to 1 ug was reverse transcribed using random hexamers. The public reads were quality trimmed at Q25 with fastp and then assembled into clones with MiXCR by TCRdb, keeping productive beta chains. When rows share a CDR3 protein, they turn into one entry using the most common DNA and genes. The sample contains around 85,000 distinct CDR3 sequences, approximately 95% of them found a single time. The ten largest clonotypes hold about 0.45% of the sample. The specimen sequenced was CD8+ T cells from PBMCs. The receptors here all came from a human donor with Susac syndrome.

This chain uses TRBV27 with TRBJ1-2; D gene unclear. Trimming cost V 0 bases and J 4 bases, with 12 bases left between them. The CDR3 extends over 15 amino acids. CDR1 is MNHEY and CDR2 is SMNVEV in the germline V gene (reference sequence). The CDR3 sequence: CASSLSAGLPYGYTF. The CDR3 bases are TGTGCCAGCAGTTTATCGGCAGGCCTCCCCTATGGCTACACCTTC.

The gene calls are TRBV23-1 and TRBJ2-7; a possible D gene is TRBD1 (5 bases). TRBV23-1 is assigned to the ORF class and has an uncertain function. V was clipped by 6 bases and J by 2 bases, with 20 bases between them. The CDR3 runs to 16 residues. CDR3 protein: CASSDPLRANTYEQYF. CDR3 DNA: TGCGCCAGCAGCGACCCTCTCAGGGCCAACACCTACGAGCAGTACTTC.

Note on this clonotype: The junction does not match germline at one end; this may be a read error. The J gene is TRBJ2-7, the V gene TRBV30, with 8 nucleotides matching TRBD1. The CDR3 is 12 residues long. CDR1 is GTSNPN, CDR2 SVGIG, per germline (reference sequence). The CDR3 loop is CAWTGTSYEQYF. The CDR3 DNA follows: TGTGCTTGGACAGGGACCTCCTACGAGCAGTACTTC.

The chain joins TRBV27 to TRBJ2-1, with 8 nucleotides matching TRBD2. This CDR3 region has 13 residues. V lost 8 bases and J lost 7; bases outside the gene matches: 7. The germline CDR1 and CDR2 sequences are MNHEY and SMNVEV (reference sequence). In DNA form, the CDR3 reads TGTGCCAGCCGGGCGGGAGGTATAAATGAGCAGTTCTTC. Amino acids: CASRAGGINEQFF.

The CDR3, as DNA: TGTGCCAGCAGTTTCGCTCTAGCGGACAATGAGCAGTTCTTC. Translation gives CASSFALADNEQFF. The rearrangement links TRBV28 to TRBJ2-1; TRBD2 agrees at 7 bases. From germline, CDR1 is MDHEN and CDR2 SYDVKM. The length of the CDR3 is 14 residues. Trimming removed 3 bases from V and 5 bases from J; junction bases left unmatched: 4.

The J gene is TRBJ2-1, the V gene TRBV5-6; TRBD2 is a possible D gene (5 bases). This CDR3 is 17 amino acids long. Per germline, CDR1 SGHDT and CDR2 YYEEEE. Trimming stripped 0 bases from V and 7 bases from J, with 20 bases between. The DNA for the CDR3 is TGTGCCAGCAGCTTGGCTTGGCGGGCTGGTCGGACTAATGAGCAGTTCTTC. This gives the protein CASSLAWRAGRTNEQFF.